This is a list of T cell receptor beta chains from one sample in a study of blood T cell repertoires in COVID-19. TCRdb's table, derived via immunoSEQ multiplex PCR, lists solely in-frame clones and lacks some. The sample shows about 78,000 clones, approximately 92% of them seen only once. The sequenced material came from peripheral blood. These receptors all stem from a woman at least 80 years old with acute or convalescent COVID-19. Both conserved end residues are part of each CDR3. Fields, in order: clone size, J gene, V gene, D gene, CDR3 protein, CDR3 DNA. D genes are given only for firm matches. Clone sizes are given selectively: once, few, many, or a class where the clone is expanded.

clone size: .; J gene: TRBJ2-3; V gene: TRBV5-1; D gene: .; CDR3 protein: CASSSLAGITDTQYF; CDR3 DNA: TGCGCCAGCAGCTCCTTAGCAGGGATAACAGATACGCAGTATTTT
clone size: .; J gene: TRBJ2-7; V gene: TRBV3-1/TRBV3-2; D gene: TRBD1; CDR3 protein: CASSQGQGERYEQYF; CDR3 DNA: TGTGCCAGCAGCCAGGGACAGGGGGAGCGCTACGAGCAGTACTTC
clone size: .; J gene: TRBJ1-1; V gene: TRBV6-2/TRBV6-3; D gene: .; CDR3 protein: CASSSPRAGNTEAFF; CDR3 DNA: TGTGCCAGCAGTTCTCCGAGGGCCGGGAACACTGAAGCTTTCTTT
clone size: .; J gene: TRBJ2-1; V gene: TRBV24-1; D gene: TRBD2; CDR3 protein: CATSGSLADHNEQFF; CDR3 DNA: TGTGCCACCAGTGGCTCACTAGCGGACCACAATGAGCAGTTCTTC
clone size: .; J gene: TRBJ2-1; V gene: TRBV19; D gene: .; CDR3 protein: CASSTLGLDNEQFF; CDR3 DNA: TGTGCCAGTAGTACCTTGGGACTGGACAATGAGCAGTTCTTC
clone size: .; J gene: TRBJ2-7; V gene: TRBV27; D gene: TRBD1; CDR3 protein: CASSSRDSSYEQYF; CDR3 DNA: TGTGCCAGCAGTTCAAGGGACAGTTCCTACGAGCAGTACTTC
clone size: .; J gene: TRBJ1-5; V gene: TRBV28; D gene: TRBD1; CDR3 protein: CASSTIGTGNQPQHF; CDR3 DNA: TGTGCCAGCAGCACTATTGGGACAGGGAATCAGCCCCAGCATTTT
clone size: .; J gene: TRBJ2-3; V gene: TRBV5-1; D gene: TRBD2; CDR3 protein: CASSGRSSGRTDTQYF; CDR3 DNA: TGCGCCAGCAGCGGAAGATCTAGCGGTCGCACAGATACGCAGTATTTT
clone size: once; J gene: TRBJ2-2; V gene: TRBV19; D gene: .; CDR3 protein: CASSLGGTVGELFF; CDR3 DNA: TGTGCCAGTAGTCTCGGAGGGACGGTCGGGGAGCTGTTTTTT
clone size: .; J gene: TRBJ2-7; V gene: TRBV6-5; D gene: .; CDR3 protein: CASSYSSGPLDEQYF; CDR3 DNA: TGTGCCAGCAGTTACTCATCAGGGCCACTGGACGAGCAGTACTTC
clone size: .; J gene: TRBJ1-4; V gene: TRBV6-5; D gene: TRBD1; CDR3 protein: CASSYLTGGSEKLFF; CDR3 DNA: TGTGCCAGCAGTTACCTTACAGGGGGCAGTGAAAAACTGTTTTTT
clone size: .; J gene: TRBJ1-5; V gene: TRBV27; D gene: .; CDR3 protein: CASSLGRDTNQPQHF; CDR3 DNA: TGTGCCAGCAGTTTGGGCCGGGACACCAATCAGCCCCAGCATTTT
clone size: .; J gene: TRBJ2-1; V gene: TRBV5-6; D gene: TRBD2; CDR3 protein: CASSYSGAGYNEQFF; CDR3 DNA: TGTGCCAGCAGCTACAGCGGGGCCGGGTACAATGAGCAGTTCTTC
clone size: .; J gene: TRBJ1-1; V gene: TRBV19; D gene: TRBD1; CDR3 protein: CASSVTGVFRTEAFF; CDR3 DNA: TGTGCCAGTAGTGTGACAGGGGTCTTTCGCACTGAAGCTTTCTTT
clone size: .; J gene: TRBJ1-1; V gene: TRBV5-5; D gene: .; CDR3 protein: CASSPPPGRRTFTEAFF; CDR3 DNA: TGTGCCAGCAGCCCCCCCCCTGGGAGGAGGACTTTCACTGAAGCTTTCTTT
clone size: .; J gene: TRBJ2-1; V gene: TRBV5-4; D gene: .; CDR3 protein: CASSLTNEQFF; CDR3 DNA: TGTGCCAGCAGCTTAACAAATGAGCAGTTCTTC
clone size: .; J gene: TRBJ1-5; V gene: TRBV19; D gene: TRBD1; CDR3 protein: CASSVGQGPQPQHF; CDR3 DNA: TGTGCCAGTAGTGTCGGACAGGGCCCTCAGCCCCAGCATTTT
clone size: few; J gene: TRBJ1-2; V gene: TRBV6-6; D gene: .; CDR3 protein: CASSRTRYPNYGYTF; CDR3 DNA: TGTGCCAGCAGTCGTACACGATACCCTAACTATGGCTACACCTTC
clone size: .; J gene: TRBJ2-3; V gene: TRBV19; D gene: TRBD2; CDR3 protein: CASSKGGRASDTQYF; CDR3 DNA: TGTGCCAGTAGTAAGGGCGGGAGGGCCTCAGATACGCAGTATTTT
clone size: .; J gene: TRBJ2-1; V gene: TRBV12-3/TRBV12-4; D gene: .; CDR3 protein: CASSRLANEQFF; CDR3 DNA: TGTGCCAGCAGCCGTCTAGCCAATGAGCAGTTCTTC
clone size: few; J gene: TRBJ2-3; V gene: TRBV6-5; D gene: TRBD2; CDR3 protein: CASSYFRRGGTDTQYF; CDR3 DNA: TGTGCCAGCAGTTACTTTAGGCGGGGGGGCACAGATACGCAGTATTTT
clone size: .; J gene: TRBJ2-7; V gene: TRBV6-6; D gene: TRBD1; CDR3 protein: CASSYSDRAEQYF; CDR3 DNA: TGTGCCAGCAGTTACTCGGACAGGGCGGAGCAGTACTTC
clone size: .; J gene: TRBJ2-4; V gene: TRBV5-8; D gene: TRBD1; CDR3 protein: CASSPWTGNIQYF; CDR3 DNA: TGTGCCAGCAGCCCCTGGACAGGAAACATTCAGTACTTC
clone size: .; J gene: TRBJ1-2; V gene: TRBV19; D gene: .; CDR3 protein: CASSIRTGSNYGYTF; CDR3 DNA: TGTGCCAGTAGTATCCGTACAGGGTCTAACTATGGCTACACCTTC
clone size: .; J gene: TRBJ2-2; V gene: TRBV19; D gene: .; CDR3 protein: CASSMLLGLNTGELFF; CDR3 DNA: TGTGCCAGTAGTATGCTTCTAGGTTTAAACACCGGGGAGCTGTTTTTT
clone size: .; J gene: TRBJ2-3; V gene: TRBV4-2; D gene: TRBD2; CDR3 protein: CASSQEGGLAGAYTQYF; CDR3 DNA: TGTGCCAGCAGCCAAGAAGGGGGACTAGCGGGGGCGTATACGCAGTATTTT
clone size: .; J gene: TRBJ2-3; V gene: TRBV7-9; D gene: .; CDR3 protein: CASSLSGPTDTQYF; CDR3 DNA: TGTGCCAGCAGCTTATCAGGTCCCACAGATACGCAGTATTTT
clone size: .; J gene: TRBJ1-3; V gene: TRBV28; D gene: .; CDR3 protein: CASSSSLSGNTIYF; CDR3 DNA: TGTGCCAGCAGCTCCTCCCTTTCTGGAAACACCATATATTTT
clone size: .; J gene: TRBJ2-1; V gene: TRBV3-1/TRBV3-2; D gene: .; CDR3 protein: CASSQVRTAYNEQFF; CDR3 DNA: TGTGCCAGCAGCCAAGTAAGGACAGCCTACAATGAGCAGTTCTTC
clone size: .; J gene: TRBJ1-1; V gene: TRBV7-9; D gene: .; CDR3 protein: CASSLAPGGRNTEAFF; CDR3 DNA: TGTGCCAGCAGCTTAGCGCCGGGGGGGCGCAATACTGAAGCTTTCTTT
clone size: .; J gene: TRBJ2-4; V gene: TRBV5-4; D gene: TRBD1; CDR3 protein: CASSDPTGDSKNIQYF; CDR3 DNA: TGTGCCAGCAGCGACCCGACAGGGGATTCCAAAAACATTCAGTACTTC
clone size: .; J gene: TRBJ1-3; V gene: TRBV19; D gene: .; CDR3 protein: CASSLLSSSSGNTIYF; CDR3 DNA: TGTGCCAGTAGTTTGCTGAGTAGTAGCTCTGGAAACACCATATATTTT
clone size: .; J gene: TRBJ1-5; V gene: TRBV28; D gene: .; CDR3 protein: CANQANSNQPQHF; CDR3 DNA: TGTGCCAATCAGGCCAATAGCAATCAGCCCCAGCATTTT
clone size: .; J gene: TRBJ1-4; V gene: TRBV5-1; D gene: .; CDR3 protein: CASSLGGQGVNEKLFF; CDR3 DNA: TGCGCCAGCAGCTTGGGTGGACAAGGGGTTAATGAAAAACTGTTTTTT
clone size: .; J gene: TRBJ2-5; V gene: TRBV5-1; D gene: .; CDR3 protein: CASSLGTAYQETQYF; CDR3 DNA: TGCGCCAGCAGCTTGGGGACAGCTTACCAAGAGACCCAGTACTTC
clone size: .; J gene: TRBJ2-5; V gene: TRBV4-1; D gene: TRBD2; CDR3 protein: CASSVRLAGGQETQYF; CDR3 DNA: TGCGCCAGCAGCGTTCGACTAGCGGGGGGACAAGAGACCCAGTACTTC
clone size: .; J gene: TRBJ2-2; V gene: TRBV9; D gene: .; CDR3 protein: CASSPQVLTGELFF; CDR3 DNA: TGTGCCAGCAGCCCCCAGGTCCTCACCGGGGAGCTGTTTTTT
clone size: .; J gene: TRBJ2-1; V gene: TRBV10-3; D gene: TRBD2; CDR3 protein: CATKRENNEQFF; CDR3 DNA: TGTGCCACCAAGCGGGAGAACAATGAGCAGTTCTTC
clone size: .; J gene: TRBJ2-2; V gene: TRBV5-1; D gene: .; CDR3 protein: CASSLVPSNTGELFF; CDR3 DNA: TGCGCCAGCAGCTTGGTTCCCTCGAACACCGGGGAGCTGTTTTTT
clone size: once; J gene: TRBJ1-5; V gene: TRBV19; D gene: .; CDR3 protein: CASSTTGISNQPQHF; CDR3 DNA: TGTGCCAGTAGTACCACAGGGATAAGCAATCAGCCCCAGCATTTT
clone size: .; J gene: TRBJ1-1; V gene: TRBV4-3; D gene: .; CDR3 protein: CASSQDQGRNTEAFF; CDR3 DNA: TGCGCCAGCAGCCAAGATCAGGGCAGGAACACTGAAGCTTTCTTT
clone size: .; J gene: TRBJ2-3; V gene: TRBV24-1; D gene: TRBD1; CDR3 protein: CATSKQGERTDTQYF; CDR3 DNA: TGTGCCACCAGTAAACAGGGGGAAAGGACAGATACGCAGTATTTT
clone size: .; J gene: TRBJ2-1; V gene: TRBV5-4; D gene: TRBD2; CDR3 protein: CASSKTSGGSYNEQFF; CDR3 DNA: TGTGCCAGCAGCAAAACTAGCGGGGGCTCCTACAATGAGCAGTTCTTC
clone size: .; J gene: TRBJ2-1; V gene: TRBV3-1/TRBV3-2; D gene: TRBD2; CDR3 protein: CASSQALAGSYNEQFF; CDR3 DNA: TGTGCCAGCAGCCAAGCCTTAGCGGGCTCCTACAATGAGCAGTTCTTC
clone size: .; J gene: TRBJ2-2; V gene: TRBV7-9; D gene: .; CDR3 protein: CASSFRGTGELFF; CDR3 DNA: TGTGCCAGCAGCTTCAGGGGTACCGGGGAGCTGTTTTTT
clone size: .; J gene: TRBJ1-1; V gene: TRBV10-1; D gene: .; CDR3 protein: CASSEQGGNTEAFF; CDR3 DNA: TGCGCCAGCAGTGAGCAGGGCGGAAACACTGAAGCTTTCTTT
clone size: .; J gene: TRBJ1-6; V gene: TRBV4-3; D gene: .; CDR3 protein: CASGYTEPLHF; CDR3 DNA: TGCGCCAGCGGTTATACAGAACCCCTCCACTTT
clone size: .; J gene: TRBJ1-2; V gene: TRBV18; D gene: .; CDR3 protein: CASSPRAGPNYGYTF; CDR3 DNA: TGTGCCAGCTCACCACGGGCAGGTCCGAACTATGGCTACACCTTC
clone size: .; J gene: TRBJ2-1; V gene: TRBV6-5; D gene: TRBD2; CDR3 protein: CASSYERGYNEQFF; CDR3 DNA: TGTGCCAGCAGTTACGAGCGGGGGTACAATGAGCAGTTCTTC
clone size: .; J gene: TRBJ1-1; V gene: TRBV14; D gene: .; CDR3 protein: CASSQFALVEAFF; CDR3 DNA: TGTGCCAGCAGCCAATTTGCGCTCGTTGAAGCTTTCTTT
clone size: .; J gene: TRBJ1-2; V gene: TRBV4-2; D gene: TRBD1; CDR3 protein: CASSQDRAGGLGVPYGYTF; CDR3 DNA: TGTGCCAGCAGCCAAGATCGGGCAGGGGGCTTAGGAGTACCTTATGGCTACACCTTC
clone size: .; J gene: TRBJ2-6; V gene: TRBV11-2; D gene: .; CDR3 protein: CASSRQAGANVLTF; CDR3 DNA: TGTGCCAGCAGTCGACAGGCTGGGGCCAACGTCCTGACTTTC